This T cell receptor beta chain was obtained from a study of blood T cell repertoires in COVID-19. Turning to the study itself: The analysed material was cDNA or gDNA that came from T cells, B-cell-depleted T cells, or PBMCs.

Participants were aged roughly 18 to 100 years from about 25 US areas. Cohort placement rested on clinical history that participants reported themselves. Recovered status in Cohort 3 required two negative PCRs, clearance, or symptom resolution. V lost 5 bases and J lost 7; bases outside the gene matches: 11. The CDR3 length is 15 residues. CDR1 is MDHEN, CDR2 SYDVKM, per germline. TCRdb's table, derived via immunoSEQ multiplex PCR, lists solely in-frame clones and lacks some. The table shows more than 150,000 clones, with almost 80% occurring only once. The chain is built from TRBV28 and TRBJ1-2; 9 positions match TRBD1. The receptor comes from a woman aged 45-59 years who had recovered from COVID-19. Sample: PBMCs or T cells enriched from blood (not recorded which). Here the CDR3 DNA reads TGTGCCAGCAGTGGCTGGGCACGACAGGGGGGTGGCTACACCTTC. The encoded protein is CASSGWARQGGGYTF.